The clone carrying this T cell receptor (beta chain) was seen many times. Antigen unknown. Pregnant or lactating patients were excluded, as were those with uncontrolled infection or other autoimmune disease. The study based diagnoses on clinical symptoms, serum thyroxine and TRAb, thyroid ultrasound and orbital computed tomography. This record belongs to a study of T cells in Graves' hyperthyroidism and ophthalmopathy. Overall study findings and caveats: Blood also showed most of the thyroid clonotypes that were expanded above 0.001. By a 13 V-J model, ophthalmopathy was set apart from stable hyperthyroidism.

J was trimmed by 5 bases and V by 7 bases; bases with no gene match: 7. The CDR3 is 13 residues long. TCR beta CDR3 region amplification was performed from RNA transcripts. The primer set for the first-round RT-PCR of the TCR CDR3 was HTBI. TCRdb passed the multiplex PCR reads through MiXCR, listing each CDR3 protein once. Here the sample spans fewer than 650,000 distinct CDR3 sequences, approximately 15% being singletons. The sequenced sample was blood. This chain connects TRBV12-3 or TRBV12-4 to TRBJ1-1; 7 nucleotides agree with TRBD1. The TCR sequence derives from a young woman with Graves' hyperthyroidism that later progressed to Graves' ophthalmopathy. DNA of the CDR3: TGTGCCAGCAATTACAGGGGAAGGACTGAAGCTTTCTTT. It is translated as CASNYRGRTEAFF.